This TCR beta chain stems from a study of CD8+ T cells in alopecia areata. The CDR3 sequence is 12 residues long. Looked up from germline, CDR1 is LNHDA and CDR2 is SQIVND (reference sequence). Trimming stripped 5 bases from V and 9 bases from J, with 13 bases between. Reverse transcription of extracted RNA yielded cDNA, which provided the sequencing template. Produced via immunoSEQ multiplex PCR; TCRdb's table is partial and in-frame only. The sample comprises about 200,000 clones, roughly three fifths of which are singletons, and 4.9% rests with the top ten. Many counts were recorded for this clone. Its antigen is as yet unknown. The study's findings and limits: The study found TCR sharing across patients less clear than in mice, possibly for HLA reasons. In lesional scalp, particularly from alopecia totalis/universalis, clonality was higher than in normal scalp.

The receptor comes from a human donor in good health. The chain links TRBV19 to TRBJ1-2; weak D call: TRBD1 (5 bases). Sequenced sample: CD8+ T cells sorted from blood. The DNA for the CDR3 is TGTGCCAGTAGTCCCTACGGGGCAAGCTACACCTTC. Translation gives CASSPYGASYTF.